Each of the 20 T cell receptor beta chains below was sequenced from the same sample in a study of CXCR3-negative and CXCR3-positive naive CD8 T cells. Via 5' RACE with UMI labels, TRB cDNA libraries were prepared. TCRdb reanalyzed the 5' RACE reads and collapses them to one entry per CDR3 protein, without DNA. This sample carries under 50,000 distinct CDR3 sequences, with about 2.5% going to the ten biggest clones. The material sequenced was naive CXCR3- CD8+ T cells from blood. Subset meaning: CD45RO-CCR7+CD27+CD95- naive CD8+ T cells lacking CXCR3 (TNR3-). These receptors all come from a human donor in good health. Some clones in this sample may be carry-over from other donors' samples.

CDR3 loop: CASSLVAVDTQYF. The chain uses TRBV28 and TRBJ2-3. This CDR3 is built from 13 residues. CDR1 is MDHEN and CDR2 is SYDVKM in the germline V gene. The complete variable domain, with remaining parts taken from reference TRBV28 and TRBJ2-3, reads DVKVTQSSRYLVKRTGEKVFLECVQDMDHENMFWYRQDPGLGLRLIYFSYDVKMKEKGDIPEGYSVSREKKERFSLILESASTNQTSMYLCASSLVAVDTQYFGPGTRLTVL.

The chain carries TRBV25-1 and TRBJ2-7; TCRdb's D gene call, TRBD2, goes unchecked for lack of DNA. Germline CDR1 and CDR2: MGHDK and SYGVNS. This CDR3 has 14 amino acids. The CDR3 reads CASSDYEGSYEQYF.

The rearrangement joins TRBV25-1 to TRBJ1-1. The germline CDR1 and CDR2 sequences are MGHDK and SYGVNS. The CDR3 extends over 14 amino acids. The CDR3 region is CASRAGRRGTEAFF.

The V call is TRBV9, the J call TRBJ1-2; TCRdb selects TRBD1, and the lack of DNA leaves this call unchecked. The CDR3 covers 14 residues. Looked up from germline, CDR1 is SGDLS and CDR2 is YYNGEE. CDR3 sequence: CASSSSPDRGGYTF.

V gene TRBV29-1 combines with J gene TRBJ2-7; TCRdb calls TRBD1, which cannot be checked without DNA. The length of the CDR3 is 11 residues. Germline CDR1 SQVTM, CDR2 ANQGSEA. CDR3: CSVAGDYEQYF.

The chain is built from TRBV3-1 and TRBJ2-7. Per the germline V gene, CDR1 is LGHDT and CDR2 is YNNKEL (reference sequence). The CDR3 is 15 residues long. CDR3 loop: CASSQRPSSLYEQYF.

V gene TRBV5-1 combines with J gene TRBJ2-3; TCRdb selects TRBD2, and the lack of DNA leaves this call unchecked. Germline values: CDR1 SGHRS, CDR2 YFSETQ. The CDR3 totals 14 residues. CDR3 region: CASSPGVAADTQYF.

The CDR3: CATSPTTVSGANVLTF. This chain joins TRBV15 and TRBJ2-6; checking the TCRdb D call of TRBD1 is not possible without DNA. Per the germline V gene, CDR1 is LNHNV and CDR2 is YYDKDF (reference sequence). There are 16 residues in the CDR3. The whole variable domain, filled in from reference TRBV15 and TRBJ2-6, reads DAMVIQNPRYQVTQFGKPVTLSCSQTLNHNVMYWYQQKSSQAPKLLFHYYDKDFNNEADTPDNFQSRRPNTSFCFLDIRSPGLGDTAMYLCATSPTTVSGANVLTFGAGSRLTVL.

The chain uses TRBV7-9 and TRBJ1-1; the TCRdb D gene call, TRBD1, has no DNA to confirm it. CDR1 and CDR2 from the germline V gene are SEHNR and FQNEAQ (reference sequence). The CDR3 sequence is 12 residues long. The chain's CDR3 is CASSLERGEAFF.

The chain links TRBV7-3 to TRBJ1-1; TCRdb's assignment of TRBD1 cannot be checked, as there is no DNA. This CDR3 has 19 amino acids. The V gene's germline CDR1 is SGHTA and CDR2 FQGTGA. The CDR3 loop is CASSPYGGPTIDPNTEAFF.

This chain links TRBV7-8 with TRBJ2-7; TCRdb's D call, TRBD1, is unchecked because there is no DNA. Germline V gives CDR1 SGHVS, CDR2 FQNEAQ. The length of the CDR3 is 15 residues. CDR3 amino acids: CASSPTRDTAYEQYF.

The chain joins TRBV2 to TRBJ2-1; TCRdb gives TRBD2 as the D gene, but with no DNA this cannot be confirmed. The CDR3 consists of 15 residues. Germline-derived CDR1 and CDR2 are SNHLY and FYNNEI. The CDR3 region is CASSEGLAGYNEQFF.

The rearrangement links TRBV20-1 to TRBJ2-1; the TCRdb call, TRBD1, lacks DNA for checking. CDR3 length: 14 amino acids. Germline V gene sequence: CDR1 DFQATT, CDR2 SNEGSKA (reference sequence). The CDR3 loop reads CSARDRDRGGEQFF.

The chain is built from TRBV29-1 and TRBJ2-7. The V gene's germline CDR1 is SQVTM and CDR2 ANQGSEA. The CDR3 covers 11 residues. CDR3 in amino acids: CSATFGYEQYF.

This chain uses TRBV10-3 with TRBJ2-7; the D gene TCRdb calls, TRBD1, cannot be checked with no DNA. From germline, CDR1 is ENHRY and CDR2 SYGVKD. The CDR3 is 13 residues long. CDR3 amino acids: CASWDREVLEQYF.

The V gene is TRBV7-2, the J gene TRBJ1-1; no DNA is available, so the TRBD1 call from TCRdb remains unchecked. In germline, CDR1 is SGHTA, CDR2 FQGNSA. The CDR3 loop spans 14 amino acids. The CDR3 reads CASSVGQGSTEAFF.

The chain links TRBV4-3 to TRBJ2-7; absent DNA, TCRdb's TRBD1 call cannot be checked. The CDR3 is 15 amino acids. Germline CDR1 LGHNA, CDR2 YSLEER. CDR3 sequence: CASSQGPDRGYEQYF.

The V and J genes are TRBV7-6 and TRBJ2-1. The CDR3 is 13 amino acids. Per germline, CDR1 SGHVS and CDR2 FNYEAQ. The chain's CDR3 is CASSLGGRNEQFF. Variable domain in full (rest from reference TRBV7-6 and TRBJ2-1): GAGVSQSPRYKVTKRGQDVALRCDPISGHVSLYWYRQALGQGPEFLTYFNYEAQQDKSGLPNDRFSAERPEGSISTLTIQRTEQRDSAMYRCASSLGGRNEQFFGPGTRLTVL.

The V call is TRBV7-3, the J call TRBJ2-3; TCRdb picks TRBD1, but there is no DNA to check that call. CDR1 is SGHTA, CDR2 FQGTGA, per germline. CDR3 size: 16 residues. This CDR3 is CASSQTPGVSTDTQYF.

The chain links TRBV6-5 to TRBJ1-1; TCRdb selects TRBD1, and the lack of DNA leaves this call unchecked. Germline CDR1 is MNHEY and CDR2 is SVGAGI. The CDR3 loop spans 13 amino acids. CDR3 protein: CASSYGGTTEAFF.